This entry features one TCR beta chain sequence. Investigators profiled TCR beta VDJ and CDR3 from genomic DNA template. Via MiXCR, TCRdb re-called the reads, giving one row per CDR3 protein. The sample lists 150,000 to 200,000 distinct CDR3 sequences, around 50% occurring once. The sample belongs to a study of CD8+CD57+ T cells in acquired aplastic anemia. This CDR3 has 14 amino acids. Germline-derived CDR1 and CDR2 are ENHRY and SYGVKD. The ends lost 8 bases at V and 5 bases at J; junction bases unmatched: 8. Sequenced patients had shown CD8+CD57+ cell expansion by flow cytometry. This TCR derives from a human donor with aplastic anemia. This chain uses TRBV10-3 with TRBJ2-2; TRBD1 agrees at 7 bases. The sequenced sample was sorted CD4+, CD8+, or CD8+CD57+ T cells (not recorded which) from PBMCs. The chain's CDR3 is CAISTGQGTGELFF. The CDR3 bases are TGTGCCATCTCGACAGGGCAGGGTACCGGGGAGCTGTTTTTT.